This T cell receptor (beta chain) was identified in a study of blood T cell repertoires in COVID-19. The V and J ends lost 1 base and 8 bases respectively, with 9 bases between them. The CDR3 has 12 amino acids. Per the germline V gene, CDR1 is GTSNPN and CDR2 is SVGIG (reference sequence). Assay: immunoSEQ multiplex PCR; the TCRdb copy retains only in-frame clones and omits some. Here the sample spans around 230,000 clones, approximately 84% being singletons. Sequenced material: peripheral blood. The rearrangement links TRBV30 to TRBJ2-1; D may be TRBD1 (5 bases). The receptor comes from a man aged 50 to 60 with COVID-19, enrolled during active disease. The chain's CDR3 is CAWSAQVDEQFF. The CDR3 nucleotides read TGTGCCTGGAGTGCACAGGTTGATGAGCAGTTCTTC.